This T cell receptor (beta chain) originates from a study of cytomegalovirus exposure and HLA in healthy donors. The V and J ends lost 7 bases and 10 bases respectively, with 19 bases between them. Per germline, CDR1 LNHDA and CDR2 SQIVND (reference sequence). This CDR3 region has 14 residues. In the PCR, 60 Vbeta and 13 Jbeta primers were used. Produced via immunoSEQ multiplex PCR; TCRdb's table is partial and in-frame only. The sample includes approximately 97,000 clones, roughly two thirds of them seen just once. The sample holds one count of this clone. Its antigen is not identified. Overall study results and limits: Earlier findings revealed that most TCR beta V segments proved productive either about 90% or about 30% of the time.

The chain recombines TRBV19 with TRBJ1-4; D gene unclear. Source material: PBMCs. This sequence was found in a man aged 35 to 55 in good health and CMV-seronegative. The CDR3: CASIQTGGLGKLFF. As DNA, the CDR3 is TGTGCCAGTATTCAAACGGGTGGGTTAGGAAAACTGTTTTTT.